These T cell receptor beta chains were read from a single sample in a study of T-cell reconstitution after alpha-beta-depleted transplantation in children. A single record per CDR3 protein comes from TCRdb applying MiXCR to the PCR reads. Of around 700,000 distinct CDR3 sequences listed, over 10% were seen once; the top ten hold 0.79%. The source was PBMCs, collected before TCRalphabeta/CD19-depleted stem cell transplant. Source of these receptors: a girl aged 2-10 years with congenital amegakaryocytic thrombocytopenia, due to receive a stem cell transplant. Each CDR3 is given with its conserved first and last residue. Fields, in order: J gene, clone size, D gene, V gene, CDR3 DNA, CDR3 protein. The D gene is left open where the match is weak. The size entry is marked missing in some rows and otherwise reads once, few, many or a size class.

TRBJ2-1 | many | TRBD1 | TRBV11-2 | TGTGCCAGCAGCCCGTGGACAGGTCGGTCCTACAATGAGCAGTTCTTC | CASSPWTGRSYNEQFF
TRBJ1-4 | many | - | TRBV20-1 | TGCAGTGCTAGAGATACCCAGGGGCTGAATGAAAAACTGTTTTTT | CSARDTQGLNEKLFF
TRBJ2-2 | few | - | TRBV29-1 | TGCAGCGGAGAGACGGGGAACACCGGGGAGCTGTTTTTT | CSGETGNTGELFF
TRBJ2-7 | - | TRBD1 | TRBV3-1 | TGTGCCAGCACCGGCACCGGGACAGGGAACTACGAGCAGTACTTC | CASTGTGTGNYEQYF
TRBJ1-4 | - | - | TRBV28 | TGTGCCAGCAGTTTTAACAGATACGAAAAACTGTTTTTT | CASSFNRYEKLFF
TRBJ2-7 | few | TRBD1 | TRBV24-1 | TGTGCCACCAGTGATTTGCTGATCGGACAGGGGGGTTTGCAGTACTTC | CATSDLLIGQGGLQYF
TRBJ2-3 | many | TRBD1 | TRBV20-1 | TGCAGTGCTAGAGGTGGCAGGGGGCTCACAGATACGCAGTATTTT | CSARGGRGLTDTQYF
TRBJ1-4 | many | - | TRBV29-1 | TGCAGCGTTGGAGGTTGGCAGGGCGAAAAACTGTTTTTT | CSVGGWQGEKLFF
TRBJ2-1 | - | - | TRBV20-1 | TGCAGTGCCCCCCGTGGGGGGAATGAGCAGTTCTTC | CSAPRGGNEQFF
TRBJ1-1 | many | - | TRBV7-8 | TGTGCCAGCAGCTTAGCCCTCCGGGGGGTGGCTTTCTTT | CASSLALRGVAFF
TRBJ1-4 | - | - | TRBV12-3/TRBV12-4 | TGTGCCCGCAGTTTAGCCCCTGGGGGGGCTCTTAATGAAAAACTGTTTTTT | CARSLAPGGALNEKLFF
TRBJ2-4 | - | - | TRBV11-1 | TGTGCCAGCAGTCAGACCGTATTCAGGGGCCGGTCAGCCAAAAACATTCAGTACTTC | CASSQTVFRGRSAKNIQYF
TRBJ1-5 | many | TRBD1 | TRBV6-4 | TGTGCCAGCAGTGTCGCGGACAGGGGGCACAATCAGCCCCAGCATTTT | CASSVADRGHNQPQHF
TRBJ2-7 | few | - | TRBV20-1 | TGCAGTGCTAGAGACAGGGGGAGGTACGAGCAGTACTTC | CSARDRGRYEQYF
TRBJ2-5 | many | - | TRBV18 | TGTGCCAGCTCACCACCGCGAGAGACCCAGTACTTC | CASSPPRETQYF
TRBJ2-5 | many | TRBD2 | TRBV20-1 | TGCAGTGTCATACGGGGGGGCTTCCCCAACCAAGAGACCCAGTACTTC | CSVIRGGFPNQETQYF
TRBJ1-1 | few | TRBD1 | TRBV7-8 | TGTGCCAGCAGCTGGGACAGGGGGCCTGCTTTCTTT | CASSWDRGPAFF
TRBJ2-7 | - | TRBD2 | TRBV12-3/TRBV12-4 | TGTGCCAGCAGCCCCCCGGCGGGGGGGTACGAGCAGTACTTC | CASSPPAGGYEQYF
TRBJ1-4 | few | TRBD1 | TRBV14 | TGTGCCAGCAGCCAATTGACAGGGGGCAATGAAAAACTGTTTTTT | CASSQLTGGNEKLFF
TRBJ2-3 | - | TRBD1 | TRBV28 | TGTGCCAGCAGTTTGGACAGGGGGATAGATACGCAGTATTTT | CASSLDRGIDTQYF
TRBJ2-1 | few | - | TRBV5-1 | TGCGCCAGCACCTGGCGTGGGGATGAGCAGTTCTTC | CASTWRGDEQFF
TRBJ2-5 | many | - | TRBV6-5 | TGTGCCAGCAGTTACGCGGAGACCCAGTACTTC | CASSYAETQYF
TRBJ2-7 | few | - | TRBV28 | TGTGCCAGCGCCTACGGCGGACTAAGCTCCTACGAGCAGTACTTC | CASAYGGLSSYEQYF
TRBJ2-3 | many | - | TRBV5-6 | TGTGCCAGCAGCTTGTTTGGGGGTGCGAGCACAGATACGCAGTATTTT | CASSLFGGASTDTQYF
TRBJ2-4 | few | TRBD2 | TRBV2 | TGTGCCAGCAGTGAATCCGGACTAGCGGGATTCAAAAACATTCAGTACTTC | CASSESGLAGFKNIQYF
TRBJ2-1 | many | - | TRBV10-3 | TGTGCCATCAGCAAAGGGGGAGAAGACTACAATGAGCAGTTCTTC | CAISKGGEDYNEQFF